This is a list of T cell receptor beta chains from one sample in a study of cytomegalovirus exposure and HLA in healthy donors. Only in-frame clones appear in the TCRdb table, and some are missing; sequencing was by immunoSEQ multiplex PCR. The table lists around 120,000 clones, roughly 78% of them singletons. The specimen was PBMCs. Receptor source: a woman in her forties in good health and CMV-seronegative. Both conserved end residues are part of each CDR3. D genes are given only for firm matches. The listing skips clone size in some rows; elsewhere it reads once, few, many or a size class.

v_gene	d_gene	j_gene	abundance	CDR3nt	CDR3aa
TRBV18	-	TRBJ2-2	-	TGTGCCAGCTCACCGACAGTGAACACCGGGGAGCTGTTTTTT	CASSPTVNTGELFF
TRBV28	-	TRBJ2-4	-	TGTGCCAGCAGTTTTAGAGGTATGAACGAGGGCATTCAGTACTTC	CASSFRGMNEGIQYF
TRBV19	-	TRBJ2-2	-	TGTGCCAGTAGCCCTCGGGGCACCGGGGAGCTGTTTTTT	CASSPRGTGELFF
TRBV5-6	TRBD2	TRBJ2-1	few	TGTGCCAGCAGCTTCAGTAGCGGGAGAGGCAATGAGCAGTTCTTC	CASSFSSGRGNEQFF
TRBV28	-	TRBJ2-1	-	TGTGCCAGCAGTTTATTAGGCAGGGAAGACAATGAGCAGTTCTTC	CASSLLGREDNEQFF
TRBV28	-	TRBJ2-6	-	TGTGCCAGCAACCGCGGTGGAATTACCTCTGGGGCCAACGTCCTGACTTTC	CASNRGGITSGANVLTF
TRBV7-2	TRBD2	TRBJ2-2	once	TGTGCCAGCAGCTTATTCCCTAGCGGGAGTGTTGAGGAGCTGTTTTTT	CASSLFPSGSVEELFF
TRBV18	TRBD2	TRBJ2-1	-	TGTGCCAGCTCACCACCGGGACTAGCGGGAGGCAATGAGCAGTTCTTC	CASSPPGLAGGNEQFF
TRBV5-4	-	TRBJ2-6	-	TGTGCCAGCAGGCTCCCGGTGGGCAACTCTGGGGCCAACGGCCTGACTTTC	CASRLPVGNSGANGLTF
TRBV9	-	TRBJ2-1	-	TGTGCCAGCAGCAGAGGCGCTAGCGCCTACAATGAGCAGTTCTTC	CASSRGASAYNEQFF
TRBV19	TRBD2	TRBJ2-1	-	TGTGCCAGTAGTATGGCAGGCGGGAGGGCCGGCAATGAGCAGTTCTTC	CASSMAGGRAGNEQFF
TRBV28	TRBD2	TRBJ2-3	-	TGTGCCAGCAGTTTGGAGGCTAGCGGGGGAGACACAGATACGCAGTATTTT	CASSLEASGGDTDTQYF
TRBV28	-	TRBJ1-5	-	TGTGCCAGCAGGACGACAGGTCCGGGCAATCAGCCCCAGCATTTT	CASRTTGPGNQPQHF
TRBV5-1	TRBD1	TRBJ1-1	-	TGCGCCAGCAGCTTTACGGGACAGGGGGCCTCTGAAGCTTTCTTT	CASSFTGQGASEAFF
TRBV27	-	TRBJ1-6	few	TGTGCCAGCACAACGAGCTCCTATAATTCACCCCTCCACTTT	CASTTSSYNSPLHF
TRBV7-9	-	TRBJ1-3	-	TGTGCCAGCAGCCCCGTGCGGCCTGGAAACACCATATATTTT	CASSPVRPGNTIYF
TRBV2	TRBD2	TRBJ2-7	few	TGTGCCAACGTCGAGGGTAGCGGGGGAATTAGGGAGCAGTACTTC	CANVEGSGGIREQYF
TRBV7-2	-	TRBJ2-7	-	TGTGCCAGCAGCTTTGCTAGCGCTACCTACGAGCAGTACTTC	CASSFASATYEQYF
TRBV28	-	TRBJ2-7	-	TGTGCCAGCAGTACCGGGGCCTACGAGCAGTACTTC	CASSTGAYEQYF
TRBV7-9	-	TRBJ1-3	once	TGTGCCAGCAGCTTAGCGCTGGCAGGGACTGGAAACACCATATATTTT	CASSLALAGTGNTIYF
TRBV11-2	-	TRBJ1-4	-	TGTGCCAGCAGAAAGACTGCAACTAATGAAAAACTGTTTTTT	CASRKTATNEKLFF
TRBV27	-	TRBJ1-1	-	TGTGCCAGCAGTATAAACAGGGCCACTGAAGCTTTCTTT	CASSINRATEAFF
TRBV2	-	TRBJ2-7	-	TGTGCCAGCAGTGAAGGAGAGAGATCCGAGCAGTACTTC	CASSEGERSEQYF
TRBV28	-	TRBJ2-1	-	TGTGCCAGCAGCCTGGAGGTAGCCGGAGGGAATGAGCAGTTCTTC	CASSLEVAGGNEQFF
TRBV5-1	-	TRBJ2-6	-	TGCGCCAGCAGCCCGGTAAGGACAGTAACGAACGGCCTGACTTTC	CASSPVRTVTNGLTF
TRBV19	-	TRBJ2-5	-	TGTGCCAGTAGTGGCCCTGGCCGCGAGACCCAGTACTTC	CASSGPGRETQYF
TRBV10-3	TRBD1	TRBJ1-2	-	TGTGCCATCAGTGGCCGGGACAGCGGCTACACCTTC	CAISGRDSGYTF
TRBV6-6	TRBD1	TRBJ2-5	-	TGTGCCAGCAGCGTGACGACAGGGGGGTACCAAGAGACCCAGTACTTC	CASSVTTGGYQETQYF
TRBV18	TRBD1	TRBJ1-2	-	TGTGCCAGCTCACCAGGACAGGGGGATGGCTACACCTTC	CASSPGQGDGYTF
TRBV9	-	TRBJ1-2	-	TGTGCCAGCTACCGGTCAGGGAACTATGGCTACACCTTC	CASYRSGNYGYTF
TRBV5-1	-	TRBJ1-4	-	TGCGCCAGCAGCTTGCGGGGGACAACTAATGAAAAACTGTTTTTT	CASSLRGTTNEKLFF
TRBV7-2	-	TRBJ2-3	-	TGTGCCAGCAGCTTACGCCAGGGCGACACAGATACGCAGTATTTT	CASSLRQGDTDTQYF